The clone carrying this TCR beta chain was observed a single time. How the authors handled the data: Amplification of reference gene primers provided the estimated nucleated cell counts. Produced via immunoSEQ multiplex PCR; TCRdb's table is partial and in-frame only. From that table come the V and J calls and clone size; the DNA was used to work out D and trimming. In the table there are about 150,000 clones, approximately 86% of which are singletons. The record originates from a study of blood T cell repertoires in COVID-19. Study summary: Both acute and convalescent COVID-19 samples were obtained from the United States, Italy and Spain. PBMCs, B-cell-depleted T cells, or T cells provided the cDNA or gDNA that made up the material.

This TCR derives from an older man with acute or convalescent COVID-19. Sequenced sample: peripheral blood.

CDR3 coding DNA: TGTGCCAGCAGGGGTGAGACAGGAGAAGGGGATGAGCAGTTCTTC. Its translation: CASRGETGEGDEQFF. The J gene is TRBJ2-1, the V gene TRBV3-1 (or the pseudogene TRBV3-2); the D gene is possibly TRBD1 (6 bases). Trimming pared 6 bases from V and 8 bases from J, leaving 20 bases between. Looked up from germline, CDR1 is LGHDT and CDR2 is YNNKEL (reference sequence). The CDR3 length is 15 residues.